This TCR beta chain was captured in a study of Graves' ophthalmopathy and Graves' hyperthyroidism. Study-wide findings and caveats: Ophthalmopathy and stable hyperthyroidism were discriminated by a 13-signature model, with about 91% sensitivity and 81.08% specificity.

For repertoire sequencing, the TCR beta CDR3 regions were amplified from RNA transcripts. HTBI primers primed a first-round RT-PCR, and a second-round multiplex PCR followed. TCRdb independently ran MiXCR on the multiplex PCR reads; one entry per CDR3 protein. The data contain about 600,000 distinct CDR3 sequences, approximately 35% of them singletons. CDR3 size: 13 residues. CDR1 is DFQATT, CDR2 SNEGSKA, per germline (reference sequence). Trimming left V 1 base short and J 5 bases short, with 8 bases between. Included hyperthyroidism patients were aged 18 to 65 and newly diagnosed (under 2 months' duration). Diagnostic conclusions were grounded in clinical symptoms, serum thyroxine, TRAb, thyroid ultrasound and orbital computed tomography. About this clonotype itself: Its antigen is not known.

This receptor was taken from an adult man with Graves' hyperthyroidism. The chain has TRBV20-1 and TRBJ1-4; D is uncertain. The specimen sequenced was peripheral blood or thyroid tissue (not recorded which). CDR3 nucleotides: TGCAGTGCTAGAGCGCGACGGAATGAAAAACTGTTTTTT. It encodes CSARARRNEKLFF.